This is a list of T cell receptor beta chains from one sample in a study of T cell repertoires in cytomegalovirus infection. Antigen specificity for these receptors is unknown. TCRdb re-analysed the reads in MiXCR, keeping a single row per CDR3 protein. The table records fewer than 650,000 distinct CDR3 sequences, roughly 43% of them present only once. This specimen consisted of cultured PBMCs, obtained from culture after CMV antigen stimulation. The receptors originated from a human donor in good health (CMV status not recorded). Some clones in this sample may be carry-over from other donors' samples. Both conserved end residues are part of each CDR3. Each record gives: V gene, D gene, clone size, J gene, CDR3 DNA, CDR3 protein. D genes are given only for firm matches. Some rows mark clone size as missing; the rest say once, few, many or name a class of expanded clone.

V: TRBV29-1; D: -; size: few; J: TRBJ1-1; DNA: TGCAGCGTTGACCGAATTGGACGCCCTGAAGCTTTCTTT; CDR3: CSVDRIGRPEAFF
V: TRBV5-6; D: -; size: -; J: TRBJ2-1; DNA: TGTGCCAGCAGCAGGGGGTCAAGCCCCCATGAGCAGTTCTTC; CDR3: CASSRGSSPHEQFF
V: TRBV9; D: -; size: -; J: TRBJ2-5; DNA: TGTGCCAGCAGCGTAGAAGGTTCTCAAGAGACCCAGTACTTC; CDR3: CASSVEGSQETQYF
V: TRBV6-2/TRBV6-3; D: -; size: many; J: TRBJ2-7; DNA: TGTGCCAGCACCGCAACCGTAAGACCCTACGAGCAGTACTTC; CDR3: CASTATVRPYEQYF
V: TRBV6-1; D: TRBD1; size: -; J: TRBJ2-7; DNA: TGTGCCAGCAGTGGGCCCATTGGACAGGGACCGTACGAGCAGTACTTC; CDR3: CASSGPIGQGPYEQYF
V: TRBV12-3/TRBV12-4; D: -; size: -; J: TRBJ2-2; DNA: TGTGCCAGCAGCCCTTATAGGGTTAGGAACACCGGGGAGCTGTTTTTT; CDR3: CASSPYRVRNTGELFF
V: TRBV29-1; D: -; size: once; J: TRBJ2-5; DNA: TGCAGCCCCCCCGGGGGGCCGAATACTTTGTACCAAGAGACCCAGTACTTC; CDR3: CSPPGGPNTLYQETQYF
V: TRBV20-1; D: TRBD1; size: -; J: TRBJ2-3; DNA: TGCAGTGCTAGGGGGAAAGGGGGACAGGGGGCGATTTCGTACATGAATACGCAGTATTTT; CDR3: CSARGKGGQGAISYMNTQYF
V: TRBV28; D: -; size: -; J: TRBJ1-4; DNA: TGTGCCAGCAGCCCCGGGGGGGGAGCAACTAATGAAAAACTGTTTTTT; CDR3: CASSPGGGATNEKLFF
V: TRBV15; D: -; size: -; J: TRBJ2-2; DNA: TGTGCCACCAGCGCCACCTTCACCGGGGAGCTGTTTTTT; CDR3: CATSATFTGELFF
V: TRBV5-5; D: -; size: -; J: TRBJ1-2; DNA: TGTGCCAGCAGCTTGACGACAGCCCGTGTCAACTATGGCTACACCTTC; CDR3: CASSLTTARVNYGYTF
V: TRBV7-2; D: -; size: many; J: TRBJ1-5; DNA: TGTGCCAGCAGCTCAGACCGGGATCAGCCCCAGCATTTT; CDR3: CASSSDRDQPQHF
V: TRBV12-3/TRBV12-4; D: -; size: -; J: TRBJ1-2; DNA: TGTGCCAGCAGCTTGGGACCCTTCTATGGCTACACCTTC; CDR3: CASSLGPFYGYTF
V: TRBV18; D: -; size: -; J: TRBJ1-5; DNA: TGTGCCAGCTCACCAGGGAGCGCCAATCAGCCCCAGCATTTT; CDR3: CASSPGSANQPQHF
V: TRBV12-3/TRBV12-4; D: -; size: -; J: TRBJ1-1; DNA: TGTGCCAGCAGTTTGCAGGTTTGGAACACTGAAGCTTTCTTT; CDR3: CASSLQVWNTEAFF
V: TRBV7-2; D: TRBD1; size: many; J: TRBJ1-1; DNA: TGTGCCAGCAGCTCAGGGGGGAGCACTGAAGCTTTCTTT; CDR3: CASSSGGSTEAFF
V: TRBV27; D: -; size: once; J: TRBJ1-5; DNA: TGTGCCAGCAGTTTACGTTGGGGGGGCAATCAGCCCCAGCATTTT; CDR3: CASSLRWGGNQPQHF
V: TRBV12-3/TRBV12-4; D: -; size: -; J: TRBJ2-2; DNA: TGTGCCAGCAGTCCATGGGTTCTGAACACCGGGGAGCTGTTTTTT; CDR3: CASSPWVLNTGELFF
V: TRBV7-2; D: -; size: few; J: TRBJ2-7; DNA: TGTGCCAGCAGCCCGTACGGGACACCCTACGAGCAGTACTTC; CDR3: CASSPYGTPYEQYF
V: TRBV5-5; D: TRBD2; size: -; J: TRBJ2-7; DNA: TGTGCCAGCAGCACCGGACTAGCGGGAAGTCCCTACGAGCAGTACTTC; CDR3: CASSTGLAGSPYEQYF
V: TRBV10-3; D: -; size: -; J: TRBJ2-3; DNA: TGTGCCACCCGGGATGATACGCAGTATTTT; CDR3: CATRDDTQYF
V: TRBV7-2; D: -; size: few; J: TRBJ2-7; DNA: TGTGCCAGCAGCTTAGGTGGCCTAGGGACCTACGAGCAGTACTTC; CDR3: CASSLGGLGTYEQYF
V: TRBV7-2; D: TRBD2; size: -; J: TRBJ2-1; DNA: TGTGCCAGCAGGATCCATCCTAGCGGGAGCCTTTTAGATGAGCAGTTCTTC; CDR3: CASRIHPSGSLLDEQFF
V: TRBV7-9; D: -; size: -; J: TRBJ1-6; DNA: TGTGCCAGCAGCTTAGAAGGGGGGGCCTGGGTTTTCGCTTCACCCCTCCACTTT; CDR3: CASSLEGGAWVFASPLHF
V: TRBV29-1; D: TRBD1; size: -; J: TRBJ2-2; DNA: TGCAGCGCTTTGACAGGGGTTGGCACCGGGGAGCTGTTTTTT; CDR3: CSALTGVGTGELFF
V: TRBV27; D: -; size: -; J: TRBJ1-5; DNA: TGTGCCAGCAGTTTATCACAGGGTCAAGGTCAGCCCCAGCATTTT; CDR3: CASSLSQGQGQPQHF
V: TRBV7-6; D: TRBD2; size: -; J: TRBJ2-2; DNA: TGTGCCAGCAGCCCCCCAGCGGGAGGACACACCGGGGAGCTGTTTTTT; CDR3: CASSPPAGGHTGELFF
V: TRBV7-6; D: -; size: -; J: TRBJ1-5; DNA: TGTGCCAGCAGCTTAGAGGTGTTTGGTCAGCCCCAGCATTTT; CDR3: CASSLEVFGQPQHF
V: TRBV29-1; D: TRBD2; size: -; J: TRBJ2-1; DNA: TGCAGCGTTTCAACTAGCGGGGAGCAGTTCTTC; CDR3: CSVSTSGEQFF
V: TRBV7-2; D: TRBD2; size: few; J: TRBJ2-5; DNA: TGTGCCAGCAGCTTAGGATCCGAGCGGGAGGCCAGGACCCAGTACTTC; CDR3: CASSLGSEREARTQYF
V: TRBV7-4; D: -; size: few; J: TRBJ2-2; DNA: TGTGCCAGCAGCTTAGGCGGCAGGGTTCGCACCGGGGAGCTGTTTTTT; CDR3: CASSLGGRVRTGELFF
V: TRBV7-2; D: TRBD2; size: -; J: TRBJ2-2; DNA: TGTGCCAGCAGCGTCATCCTAGCGGGAGGGGACACCGGGGAGCTGTTTTTT; CDR3: CASSVILAGGDTGELFF
V: TRBV4-2; D: TRBD2; size: few; J: TRBJ2-1; DNA: TGTGCCAGCAGCTTAGAGGCTAGCGGGAGGTTGAATGAGCAGTTCTTC; CDR3: CASSLEASGRLNEQFF
V: TRBV11-2; D: -; size: few; J: TRBJ1-2; DNA: TGTGCCAGCAGCTATGGGCAGATATCCTTCTATGGCTACACCTTC; CDR3: CASSYGQISFYGYTF
V: TRBV15; D: TRBD2; size: -; J: TRBJ2-4; DNA: TGTGCCACCAGCCGTCCGGGACTAGCGGGAGGTCACCATAAAGCCAAAAACATTCAGTACTTC; CDR3: CATSRPGLAGGHHKAKNIQYF
V: TRBV20-1; D: -; size: -; J: TRBJ2-3; DNA: TGCAGTGCTAGCGACCCGTGGACAGTCACAGATACGCAGTATTTT; CDR3: CSASDPWTVTDTQYF
V: TRBV25-1; D: TRBD1; size: -; J: TRBJ2-3; DNA: TGTGCCAGCAGTGACTGGGACAGGGGTACAGATACGCAGTATTTT; CDR3: CASSDWDRGTDTQYF
V: TRBV6-5; D: -; size: -; J: TRBJ2-3; DNA: TGTGCCAGCGGAAAGGTGACAGGGAGGCCAGATACGCAGTATTTT; CDR3: CASGKVTGRPDTQYF
V: TRBV7-2; D: -; size: few; J: TRBJ1-3; DNA: TGTGCCAGCAGCTTAGGGTGGCACCTCTCTGGAAACACCATATATTTT; CDR3: CASSLGWHLSGNTIYF
V: TRBV7-9; D: -; size: -; J: TRBJ2-5; DNA: TGTGCCAGCAGCACCCTGGACAGCACAGAGACCCAGTACTTC; CDR3: CASSTLDSTETQYF
V: TRBV7-9; D: TRBD2; size: few; J: TRBJ2-3; DNA: TGTGCCAGCAGGGGACTAGCGGGACCAGATACGCAGTATTTT; CDR3: CASRGLAGPDTQYF
V: TRBV11-2; D: -; size: -; J: TRBJ1-5; DNA: TGTGCCAGCAGCTTAGTCCCATGGAGTCAGCCCCAGCATTTT; CDR3: CASSLVPWSQPQHF
V: TRBV20-1; D: -; size: -; J: TRBJ2-7; DNA: TGCAGTGCCCTAGGTGGCGGTAACACCTACGAGCAGTACTTC; CDR3: CSALGGGNTYEQYF
V: TRBV10-3; D: -; size: -; J: TRBJ2-6; DNA: TGTGCCATCAGTGAGCGAGAGACCAACGTCCTGACTTTC; CDR3: CAISERETNVLTF
V: TRBV19; D: TRBD2; size: -; J: TRBJ2-1; DNA: TGTGCCAGCTGTAAGCGGGGAAGCTCCTACAATGAGCAGTTCTTC; CDR3: CASCKRGSSYNEQFF
V: TRBV7-9; D: -; size: -; J: TRBJ1-5; DNA: TGTGCCAGCAGCTTATCCGGGGAGGGCAATCAGCCCCAGCATTTT; CDR3: CASSLSGEGNQPQHF
V: TRBV7-6; D: -; size: -; J: TRBJ1-2; DNA: TGTGCCAGCAGCTGGTCCACGGGATCACGGGATGGCTACACCTTC; CDR3: CASSWSTGSRDGYTF
V: TRBV5-1; D: TRBD2; size: few; J: TRBJ2-2; DNA: TGCGCCAGCAGCGCCACTAGCGTGGGGAACACCGGGGAGCTGTTTTTT; CDR3: CASSATSVGNTGELFF
V: TRBV15; D: -; size: -; J: TRBJ1-1; DNA: TGTGCCACCAGCATCTACTTGGGTATGGCTCTCGGTGAGAACACTGAAGCTTTCTTT; CDR3: CATSIYLGMALGENTEAFF
V: TRBV12-3/TRBV12-4; D: -; size: few; J: TRBJ2-7; DNA: TGTGCCAGCAGTTTAATCTACCCAGCCTACGAGCAGTACTTC; CDR3: CASSLIYPAYEQYF
V: TRBV7-2; D: -; size: few; J: TRBJ2-4; DNA: TGTGCCAGCAGCTCCGACTTGAAAAACATTCAGTACTTC; CDR3: CASSSDLKNIQYF
V: TRBV5-3; D: -; size: -; J: TRBJ2-2; DNA: TGTGCCAGCAGCCCGCGGGGTAGCGGTGACACCGGGGAGCTGTTTTTT; CDR3: CASSPRGSGDTGELFF
V: TRBV7-2; D: -; size: many; J: TRBJ2-5; DNA: TGTGCCAGCACCTCTAGCGCCGGATTCCAAGAGACCCAGTACTTC; CDR3: CASTSSAGFQETQYF
V: TRBV27; D: -; size: few; J: TRBJ1-4; DNA: TGTGCCAGCAGTTTCCGGCGACCACACCGCGGGGAAAAACTGTTTTTT; CDR3: CASSFRRPHRGEKLFF
V: TRBV15; D: TRBD2; size: medium-sized; J: TRBJ2-2; DNA: TGTGCCACCAGCAGAGTGGCGGGAGAGGAGCTGTTTTTT; CDR3: CATSRVAGEELFF
V: TRBV19; D: -; size: -; J: TRBJ1-1; DNA: TGTGCCAGCGGGGAATCAATGAACACTGAAGCTTTCTTT; CDR3: CASGESMNTEAFF
V: TRBV7-8; D: TRBD2; size: many; J: TRBJ2-5; DNA: TGTGCCAGCAGGGCCCTAGCGGGAACAGAGACCCAGTACTTC; CDR3: CASRALAGTETQYF
V: TRBV7-6; D: -; size: once; J: TRBJ2-5; DNA: TGTGCCAGCAGCTTTCTAGGGGACGTCCAAGAGACCCAGTACTTC; CDR3: CASSFLGDVQETQYF